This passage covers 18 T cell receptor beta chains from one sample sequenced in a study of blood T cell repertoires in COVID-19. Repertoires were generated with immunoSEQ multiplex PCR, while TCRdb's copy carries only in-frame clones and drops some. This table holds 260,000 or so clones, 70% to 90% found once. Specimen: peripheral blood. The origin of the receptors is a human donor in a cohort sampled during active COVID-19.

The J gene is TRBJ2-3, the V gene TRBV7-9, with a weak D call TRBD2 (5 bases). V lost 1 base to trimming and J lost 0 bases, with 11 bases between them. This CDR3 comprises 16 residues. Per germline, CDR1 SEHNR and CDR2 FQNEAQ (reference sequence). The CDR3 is CASSLVTGGSTDTQYF. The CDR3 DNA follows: TGTGCCAGCAGCTTAGTGACTGGCGGGAGCACAGATACGCAGTATTTT.

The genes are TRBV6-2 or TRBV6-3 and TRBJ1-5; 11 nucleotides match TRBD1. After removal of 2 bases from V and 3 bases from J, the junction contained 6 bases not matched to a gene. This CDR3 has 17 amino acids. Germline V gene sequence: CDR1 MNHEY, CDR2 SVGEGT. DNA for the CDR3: TGTGCCAGCAGTTACGACGGGACAGGGGGGCACAATCAGCCCCAGCATTTT. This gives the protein CASSYDGTGGHNQPQHF.

The CDR3 sequence: CASRPRGAGANVLTF. In DNA, the CDR3 is TGTGCCAGCAGGCCCAGGGGGGCCGGGGCCAACGTCCTGACTTTC. The chain is built from TRBV6-5 and TRBJ2-6; a weak D match, TRBD1 (7 bases). The ends were cut back, 6 bases at V and 4 bases at J, with 13 bases in the middle. CDR3 length: 15 residues. Germline V CDR1 and CDR2: MNHEY, SVGAGI.

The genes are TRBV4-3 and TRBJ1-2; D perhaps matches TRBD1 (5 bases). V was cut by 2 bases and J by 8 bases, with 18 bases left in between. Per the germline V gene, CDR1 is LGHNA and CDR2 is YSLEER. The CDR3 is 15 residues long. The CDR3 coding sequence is TGCGCCAGCAGCCAACTTGAAGGGGTGATAGGAGGCTACACCTTC. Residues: CASSQLEGVIGGYTF.

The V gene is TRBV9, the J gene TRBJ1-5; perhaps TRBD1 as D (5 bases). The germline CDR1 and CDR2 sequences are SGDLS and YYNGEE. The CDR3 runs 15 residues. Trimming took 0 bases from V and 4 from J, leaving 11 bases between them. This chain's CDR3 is CASSVVQGSNQPQHF. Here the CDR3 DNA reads TGTGCCAGCAGCGTAGTGCAGGGATCGAATCAGCCCCAGCATTTT.

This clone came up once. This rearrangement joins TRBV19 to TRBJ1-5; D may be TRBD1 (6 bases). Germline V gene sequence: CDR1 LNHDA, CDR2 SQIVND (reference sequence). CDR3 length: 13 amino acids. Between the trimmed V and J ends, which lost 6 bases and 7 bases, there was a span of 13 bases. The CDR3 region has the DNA TGTGCCAGTAGGGACAGACCGGGGCAGCCCCAGCATTTT. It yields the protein CASRDRPGQPQHF.

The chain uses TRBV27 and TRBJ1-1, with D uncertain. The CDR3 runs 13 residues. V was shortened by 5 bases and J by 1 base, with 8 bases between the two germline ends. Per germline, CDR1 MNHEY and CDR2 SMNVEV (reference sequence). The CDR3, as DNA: TGTGCCAGCAGTCCAACAGAGAACACTGAAGCTTTCTTT. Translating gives CASSPTENTEAFF.

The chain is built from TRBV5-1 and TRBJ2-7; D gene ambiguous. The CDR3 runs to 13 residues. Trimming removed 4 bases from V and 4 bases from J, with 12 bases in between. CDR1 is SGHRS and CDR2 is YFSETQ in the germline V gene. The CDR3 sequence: CASSINSPYEQYF. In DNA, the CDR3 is TGCGCCAGCAGCATTAACTCCCCTTACGAGCAGTACTTC.

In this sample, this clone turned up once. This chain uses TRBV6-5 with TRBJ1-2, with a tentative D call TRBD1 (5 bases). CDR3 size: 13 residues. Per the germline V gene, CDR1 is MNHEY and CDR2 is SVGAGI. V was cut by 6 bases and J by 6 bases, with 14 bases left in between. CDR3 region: CASRKRLGDGYTF. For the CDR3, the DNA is TGTGCCAGCAGAAAACGGTTAGGGGATGGCTACACCTTC.

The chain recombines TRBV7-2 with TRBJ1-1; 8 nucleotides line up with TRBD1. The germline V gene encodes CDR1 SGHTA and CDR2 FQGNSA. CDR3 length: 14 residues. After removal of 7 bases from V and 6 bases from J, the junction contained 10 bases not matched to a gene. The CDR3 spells CASKIQGGRAEAFF. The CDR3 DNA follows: TGTGCCAGCAAAATACAGGGGGGAAGGGCTGAAGCTTTCTTT. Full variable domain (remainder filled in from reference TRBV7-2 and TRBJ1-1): GAGVSQSPSNKVTEKGKDVELRCDPISGHTALYWYRQSLGQGLEFLIYFQGNSAPDKSGLPSDRFSAERTGGSVSTLTIQRTQQEDSAVYLCASKIQGGRAEAFFGQGTRLTVV.

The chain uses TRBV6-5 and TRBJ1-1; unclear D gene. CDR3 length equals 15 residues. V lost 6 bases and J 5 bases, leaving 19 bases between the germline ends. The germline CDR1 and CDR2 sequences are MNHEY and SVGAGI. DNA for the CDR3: TGTGCCAGCAGCTTGGAACTTCCGACGGAGACTGAAGCTTTCTTT. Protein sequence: CASSLELPTETEAFF.

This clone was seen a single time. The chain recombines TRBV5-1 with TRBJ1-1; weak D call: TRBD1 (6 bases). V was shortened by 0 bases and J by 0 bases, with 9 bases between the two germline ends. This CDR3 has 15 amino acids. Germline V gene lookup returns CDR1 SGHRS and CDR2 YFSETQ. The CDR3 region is CASSLAEGVNTEAFF. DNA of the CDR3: TGCGCCAGCAGCTTGGCTGAGGGGGTGAACACTGAAGCTTTCTTT.

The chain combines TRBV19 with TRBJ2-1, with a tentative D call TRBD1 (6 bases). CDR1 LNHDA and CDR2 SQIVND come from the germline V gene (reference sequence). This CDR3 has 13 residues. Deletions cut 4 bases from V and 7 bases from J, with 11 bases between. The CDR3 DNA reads TGTGCCAGTAGTAGAGACAGGAATAATGAGCAGTTCTTC. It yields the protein CASSRDRNNEQFF.

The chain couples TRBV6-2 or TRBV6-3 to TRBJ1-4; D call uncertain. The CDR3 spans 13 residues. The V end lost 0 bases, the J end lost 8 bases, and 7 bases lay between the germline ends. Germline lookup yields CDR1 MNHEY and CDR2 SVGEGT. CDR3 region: CASSYSKREKLFF. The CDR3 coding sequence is TGTGCCAGCAGTTACTCGAAGCGGGAAAAACTGTTTTTT.

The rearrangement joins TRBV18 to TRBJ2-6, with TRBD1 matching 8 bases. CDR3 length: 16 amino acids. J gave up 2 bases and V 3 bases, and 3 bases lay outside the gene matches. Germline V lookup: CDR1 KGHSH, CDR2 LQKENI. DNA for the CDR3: TGTGCCAGCTCACCCGGACAGGGTGCTGGGGCCAACGTCCTGACTTTC. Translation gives CASSPGQGAGANVLTF.

The DNA for the CDR3 is TGTGCCAGCAGCAAAGCGGGAGGCCAAGAGACCCAGTACTTC. Protein sequence: CASSKAGGQETQYF. The J gene is TRBJ2-5, the V gene TRBV5-4; TRBD2 aligns across 9 bases. V shed 4 bases, J shed 1 base, and the junction held 2 bases outside the gene matches. This CDR3 contains 14 residues. Germline CDR1 is SGHNT and CDR2 is YYREEE (reference sequence).

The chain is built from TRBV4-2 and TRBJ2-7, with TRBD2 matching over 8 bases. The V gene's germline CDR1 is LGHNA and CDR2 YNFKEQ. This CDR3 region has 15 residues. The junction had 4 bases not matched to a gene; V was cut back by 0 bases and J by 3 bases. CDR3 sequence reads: CASSQDLSGSYEQYF. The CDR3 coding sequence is TGTGCCAGCAGCCAAGATCTAAGCGGGAGCTACGAGCAGTACTTC.

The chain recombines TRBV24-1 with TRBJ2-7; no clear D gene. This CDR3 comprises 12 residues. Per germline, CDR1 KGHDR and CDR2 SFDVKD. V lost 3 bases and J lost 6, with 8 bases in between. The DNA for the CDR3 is TGTGCCACCAGTGATCTCTTTAGCGAGCAGTACTTC. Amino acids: CATSDLFSEQYF.